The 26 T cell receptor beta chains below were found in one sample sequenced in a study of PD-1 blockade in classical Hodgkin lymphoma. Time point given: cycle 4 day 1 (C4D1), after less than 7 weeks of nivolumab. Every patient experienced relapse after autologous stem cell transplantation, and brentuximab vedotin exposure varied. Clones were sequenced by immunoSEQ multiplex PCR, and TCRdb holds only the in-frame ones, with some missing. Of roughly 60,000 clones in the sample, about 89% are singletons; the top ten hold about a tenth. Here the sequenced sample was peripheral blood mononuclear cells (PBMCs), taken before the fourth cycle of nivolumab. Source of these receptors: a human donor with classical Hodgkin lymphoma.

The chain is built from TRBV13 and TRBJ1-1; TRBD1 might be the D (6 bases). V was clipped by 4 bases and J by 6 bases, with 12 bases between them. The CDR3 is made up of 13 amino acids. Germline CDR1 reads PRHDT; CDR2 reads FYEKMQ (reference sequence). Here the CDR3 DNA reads TGTGCCAGCAGCTCTGGACAGATGCCTGAAGCTTTCTTT. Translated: CASSSGQMPEAFF. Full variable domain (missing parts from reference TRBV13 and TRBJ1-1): AAGVIQSPRHLIKEKRETATLKCYPIPRHDTVYWYQQGPGQDPQFLISFYEKMQSDKGSIPDRFSAQQFSDYHSELNMSSLELGDSALYFCASSSGQMPEAFFGQGTRLTVV.

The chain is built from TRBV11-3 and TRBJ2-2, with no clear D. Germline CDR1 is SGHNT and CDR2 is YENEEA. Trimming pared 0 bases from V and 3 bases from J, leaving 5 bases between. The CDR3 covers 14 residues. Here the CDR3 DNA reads TGTGCCAGCAGCTTAGATGGGGACACCGGGGAGCTGTTTTTT. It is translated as CASSLDGDTGELFF.

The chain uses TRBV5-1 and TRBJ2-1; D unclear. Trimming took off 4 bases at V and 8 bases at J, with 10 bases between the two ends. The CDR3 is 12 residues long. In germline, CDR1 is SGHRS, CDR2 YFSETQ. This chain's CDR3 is CASSLTDDEQFF. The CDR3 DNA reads TGCGCCAGCAGCCTCACGGACGATGAGCAGTTCTTC. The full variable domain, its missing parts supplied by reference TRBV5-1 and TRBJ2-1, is KAGVTQTPRYLIKTRGQQVTLSCSPISGHRSVSWYQQTPGQGLQFLFEYFSETQRNKGNFPGRFSGRQFSNSRSEMNVSTLELGDSALYLCASSLTDDEQFFGPGTRLTVL.

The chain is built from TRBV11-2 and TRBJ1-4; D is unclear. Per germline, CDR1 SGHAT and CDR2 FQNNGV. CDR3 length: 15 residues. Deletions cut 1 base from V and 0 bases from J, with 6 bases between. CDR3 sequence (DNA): TGTGCCAGCAGCTTAGCGGAATCAACTAATGAAAAACTGTTTTTT. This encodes CASSLAESTNEKLFF.

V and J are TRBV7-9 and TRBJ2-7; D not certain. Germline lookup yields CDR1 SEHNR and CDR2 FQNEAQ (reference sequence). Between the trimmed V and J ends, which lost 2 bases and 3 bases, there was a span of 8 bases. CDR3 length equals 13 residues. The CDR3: CASSLQGVYEQYF. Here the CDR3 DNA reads TGTGCCAGCAGCTTACAAGGAGTCTACGAGCAGTACTTC.

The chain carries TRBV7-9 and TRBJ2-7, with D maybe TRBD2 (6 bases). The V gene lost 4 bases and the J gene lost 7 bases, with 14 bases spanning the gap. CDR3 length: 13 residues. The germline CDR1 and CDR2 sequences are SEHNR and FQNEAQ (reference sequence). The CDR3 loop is CASSYGGVREQYF. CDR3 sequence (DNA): TGTGCCAGCAGCTATGGCGGGGTCCGGGAGCAGTACTTC.

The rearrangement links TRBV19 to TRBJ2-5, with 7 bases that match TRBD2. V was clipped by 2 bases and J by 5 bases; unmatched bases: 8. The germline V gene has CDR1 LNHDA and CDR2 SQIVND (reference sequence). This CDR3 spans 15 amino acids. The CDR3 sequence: CASSIRPGGWETQYF. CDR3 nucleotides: TGTGCCAGTAGTATAAGGCCGGGGGGTTGGGAGACCCAGTACTTC.

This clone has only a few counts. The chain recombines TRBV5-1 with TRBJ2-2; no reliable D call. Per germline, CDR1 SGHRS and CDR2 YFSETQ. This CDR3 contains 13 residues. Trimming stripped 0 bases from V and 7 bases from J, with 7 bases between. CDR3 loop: CASSLEVGGELFF. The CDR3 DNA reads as TGCGCCAGCAGCTTGGAGGTGGGCGGGGAGCTGTTTTTT.

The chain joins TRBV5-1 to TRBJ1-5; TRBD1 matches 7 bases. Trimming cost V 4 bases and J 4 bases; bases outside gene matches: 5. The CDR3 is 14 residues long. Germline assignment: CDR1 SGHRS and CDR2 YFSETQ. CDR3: CASSLGTANQPQHF. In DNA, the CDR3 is TGCGCCAGCAGCCTCGGGACAGCAAATCAGCCCCAGCATTTT.

Written as DNA, the CDR3 is TGTGCCAGCAGTTTCTTAACCTCCTACAATGAGCAGTTCTTC. Its translation: CASSFLTSYNEQFF. The chain joins TRBV5-5 to TRBJ2-1; no clear D gene. The CDR3 consists of 14 residues. V lost 5 bases, J lost 0 bases, and 9 bases lay in between. Germline V gives CDR1 SGHKS, CDR2 YYEKEE (reference sequence).

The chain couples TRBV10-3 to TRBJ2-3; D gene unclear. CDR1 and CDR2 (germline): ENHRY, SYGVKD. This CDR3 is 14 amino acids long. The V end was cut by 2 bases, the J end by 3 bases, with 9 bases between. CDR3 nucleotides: TGTGCCATCAGTGAGCCCACAAGGACAGATACGCAGTATTTT. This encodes CAISEPTRTDTQYF.

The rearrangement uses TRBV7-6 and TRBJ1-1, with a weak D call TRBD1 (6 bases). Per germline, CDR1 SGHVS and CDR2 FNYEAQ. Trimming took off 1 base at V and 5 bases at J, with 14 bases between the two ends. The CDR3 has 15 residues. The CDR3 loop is CASSLGSPGATEAFF. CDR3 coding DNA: TGTGCCAGCAGCTTAGGGTCACCAGGGGCGACTGAAGCTTTCTTT. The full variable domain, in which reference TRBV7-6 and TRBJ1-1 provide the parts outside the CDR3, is GAGVSQSPRYKVTKRGQDVALRCDPISGHVSLYWYRQALGQGPEFLTYFNYEAQQDKSGLPNDRFSAERPEGSISTLTIQRTEQRDSAMYRCASSLGSPGATEAFFGQGTRLTVV.

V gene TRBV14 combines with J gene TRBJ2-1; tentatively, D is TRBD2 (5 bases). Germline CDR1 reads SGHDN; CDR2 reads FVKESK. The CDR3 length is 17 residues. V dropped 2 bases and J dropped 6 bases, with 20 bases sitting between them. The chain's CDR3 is CASSQSLLGYASNEQFF. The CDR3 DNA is TGTGCCAGCAGCCAATCGCTACTAGGGTACGCGTCCAATGAGCAGTTCTTC.

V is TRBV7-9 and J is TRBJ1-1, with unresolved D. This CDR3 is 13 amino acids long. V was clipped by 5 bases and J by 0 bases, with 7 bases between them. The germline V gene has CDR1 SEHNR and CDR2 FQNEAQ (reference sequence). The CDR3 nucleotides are TGTGCCAGCAGCCCCGTACTGAACACTGAAGCTTTCTTT. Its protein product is CASSPVLNTEAFF.

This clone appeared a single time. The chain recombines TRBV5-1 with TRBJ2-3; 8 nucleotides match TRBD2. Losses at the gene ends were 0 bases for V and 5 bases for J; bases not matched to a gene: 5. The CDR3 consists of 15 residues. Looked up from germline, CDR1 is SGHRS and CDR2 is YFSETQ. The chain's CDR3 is CASSLVGGALDTQYF. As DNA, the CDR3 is TGCGCCAGCAGCTTGGTCGGGGGGGCTTTAGATACGCAGTATTTT.

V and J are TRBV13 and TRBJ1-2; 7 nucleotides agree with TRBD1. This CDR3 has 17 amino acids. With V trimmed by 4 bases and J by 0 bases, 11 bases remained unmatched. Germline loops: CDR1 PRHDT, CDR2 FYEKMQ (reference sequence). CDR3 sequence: CASSSLTGEYANYGYTF. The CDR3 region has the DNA TGTGCCAGCAGCTCTCTAACAGGGGAATACGCTAACTATGGCTACACCTTC.

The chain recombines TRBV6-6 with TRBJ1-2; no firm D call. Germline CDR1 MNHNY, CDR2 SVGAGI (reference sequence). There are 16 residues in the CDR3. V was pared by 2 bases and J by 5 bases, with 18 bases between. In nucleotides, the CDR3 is TGTGCCAGCAGTTACGATGGAAGCTTCAACTTATATGGCTACACCTTC. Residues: CASSYDGSFNLYGYTF.

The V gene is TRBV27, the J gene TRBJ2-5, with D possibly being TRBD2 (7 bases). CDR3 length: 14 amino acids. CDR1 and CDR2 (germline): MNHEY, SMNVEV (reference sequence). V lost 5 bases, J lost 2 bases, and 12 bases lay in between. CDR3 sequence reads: CASSLRGAQETQYF. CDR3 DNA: TGTGCCAGCAGTCTCCGGGGGGCGCAAGAGACCCAGTACTTC.

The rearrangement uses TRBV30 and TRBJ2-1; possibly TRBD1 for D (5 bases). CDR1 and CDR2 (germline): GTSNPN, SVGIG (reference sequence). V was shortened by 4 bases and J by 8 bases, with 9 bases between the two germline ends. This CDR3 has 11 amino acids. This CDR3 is CAWTGFHEQFF. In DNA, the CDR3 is TGTGCCTGGACAGGGTTCCATGAGCAGTTCTTC.

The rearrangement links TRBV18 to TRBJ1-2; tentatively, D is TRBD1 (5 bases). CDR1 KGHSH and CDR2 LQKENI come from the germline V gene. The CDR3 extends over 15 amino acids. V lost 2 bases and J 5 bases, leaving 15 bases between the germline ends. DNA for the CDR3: TGTGCCAGCTCACCAGAGGACGGGGCTAGGTATGGCTACACCTTC. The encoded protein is CASSPEDGARYGYTF. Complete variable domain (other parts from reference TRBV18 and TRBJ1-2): NAGVMQNPRHLVRRRGQEARLRCSPMKGHSHVYWYRQLPEEGLKFMVYLQKENIIDESGMPKERFSAEFPKEGPSILRIQQVVRGDSAAYFCASSPEDGARYGYTFGSGTRLTVV.

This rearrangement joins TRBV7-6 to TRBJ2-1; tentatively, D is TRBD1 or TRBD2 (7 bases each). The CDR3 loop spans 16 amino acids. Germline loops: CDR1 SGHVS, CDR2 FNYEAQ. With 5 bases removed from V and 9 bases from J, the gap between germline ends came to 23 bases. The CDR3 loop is CASSTSRQGGPSEQFF. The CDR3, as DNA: TGTGCCAGCAGCACTAGTCGTCAGGGGGGGCCTAGTGAGCAGTTCTTC.

The CDR3 DNA reads TGTGCCAGCAGTTCCCCCCTAGCGGGGCGCTACGAGCAGTACTTC. Translation: CASSSPLAGRYEQYF. The chain recombines TRBV27 with TRBJ2-7, with 9 positions matching TRBD2. Trimming removed 4 bases from V and 3 bases from J; junction bases left unmatched: 7. The CDR3 is 15 residues long. Germline V gene sequence: CDR1 MNHEY, CDR2 SMNVEV (reference sequence).

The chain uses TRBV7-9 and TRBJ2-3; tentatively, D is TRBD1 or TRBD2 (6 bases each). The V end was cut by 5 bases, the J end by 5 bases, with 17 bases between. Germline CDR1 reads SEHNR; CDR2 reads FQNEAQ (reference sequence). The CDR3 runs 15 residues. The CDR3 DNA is TGTGCCAGCAGCGTAAGAGGGGGGACGAGAGATACGCAGTATTTT. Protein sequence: CASSVRGGTRDTQYF. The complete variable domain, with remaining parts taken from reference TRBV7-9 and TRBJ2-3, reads DTGVSQNPRHKITKRGQNVTFRCDPISEHNRLYWYRQTLGQGPEFLTYFQNEAQLEKSRLLSDRFSAERPKGSFSTLEIQRTEQGDSAMYLCASSVRGGTRDTQYFGPGTRLTVL.

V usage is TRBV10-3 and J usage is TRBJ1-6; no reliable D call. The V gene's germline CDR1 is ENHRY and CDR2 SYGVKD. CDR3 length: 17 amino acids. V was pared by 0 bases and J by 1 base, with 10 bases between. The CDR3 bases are TGTGCCATCAGTGAGTCCTCCCCGTGGTCCTATAATTCACCCCTCCACTTT. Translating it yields CAISESSPWSYNSPLHF.

This CDR3 reads CASSPSTLSYGYTF. The DNA of the CDR3 is TGTGCCAGCAGCCCCTCGACCTTGAGTTATGGCTACACCTTC. The chain is built from TRBV9 and TRBJ1-2; D gene unclear. V was cut by 4 bases and J by 5 bases, with 15 bases left in between. Germline V lookup: CDR1 SGDLS, CDR2 YYNGEE. The CDR3 sequence is 14 residues long.

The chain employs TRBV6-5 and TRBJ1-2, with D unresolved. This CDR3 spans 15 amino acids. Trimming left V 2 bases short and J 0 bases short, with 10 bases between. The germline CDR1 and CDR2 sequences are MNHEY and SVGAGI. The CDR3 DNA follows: TGTGCCAGCAGTTACAGAACCCCTTCTAACTATGGCTACACCTTC. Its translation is CASSYRTPSNYGYTF.